This TCR beta chain was sequenced in a study of identical twins (TCRdb year 2016). In the study overall: TCR alpha and beta repertoires from monozygotic twins, unrelated adults of various ages and cord blood were deep-sequenced to test whether fetal clonotypes persist. To rule out contamination, replicate twin experiments were performed at different times with different library preparation protocols. What the work shows at the level of the full study, not this receptor alone: Out-of-frame TCR alpha sharing in monozygotic twins was systematically underestimated by recombination models, whereas sharing between unrelated individuals was in agreement with the recombination models. Abundant cord blood beta clonotypes had fewer insertions, young adult naive repertoires showed a similar but weaker trend, and memory repertoires showed no such trend. Because the same donors could not be followed over many years, conclusions were based on cross-sectional statistical analysis. Zero-insertion analyses could be partly confounded by invariant T cells such as MAIT and iNKT, though diverse VJ usage argued against such confounding for most clonotypes. A weaker excess of twin sharing was found in beta out-of-frame sequences because the signal-to-noise ratio was lowered by fewer shared sequences. Compared with coincidental sharing between unrelated individuals, out-of-frame TCR alpha sequences shared between twins had an excess of sequences with low generation probability.

All donors were healthy Caucasians. Three pairs of female monozygotic twins, all aged roughly 18 to 30 years, made up the twin cohort. Positive isolation kits from Invitrogen were used to isolate CD4+ and CD8+ T cell populations. This clonotype was observed a few times. Its antigen is still unknown. Base-call qualities are not available, and no considerably larger clone is one nucleotide away. From the germline V gene, CDR1 is MNHEY and CDR2 is SVGAGI. Cut back by 0 bases and 0 bases, the V and J ends lie 5 bases apart. The cysteine opens and the phenylalanine closes a CDR3 of 14 amino acids. The retained sequence is limited to the CDR3, 42 bases, with the frame set at the first base. Receptor libraries were prepared by 5' RACE. Instrument used: Illumina HiSeq 2000. A universal primer binding site was introduced by template switching, and a unique molecular identifier was present in the final cDNA, enabling accurate counting of TCR cDNA molecules. First-strand cDNA for TCR alpha and beta chains was synthesized from specific primers in the conserved constant-segment region. To control for contamination, every cDNA library carried two barcodes: a SMART-Mk sample barcode plus Illumina barcodes. TruSeq adapter sequences and Illumina sample barcodes were added in two successive PCR steps. TCR alpha and beta cDNA libraries were sequenced on the Illumina HiSeq platform with custom primers. Per the authors' processing: MiGEC was used to process raw reads and extract unique molecular identifiers, and MiXCR was used to find CDR3 positions. For each individual, recombination models were inferred using an EM algorithm with the repgenHMM and IGoR tools. Shared clonotype analysis was performed with the tcR package in R, normalizing sharing by the product of cloneset sizes. To study raw recombination free of thymic and clonal selection effects, out-of-frame nonproductive sequences were analyzed. TCRdb trimmed the raw reads at Q25, called clones with MiXCR and kept productive beta chains. Identical CDR3 protein sequences are pooled into one entry, listed with their most common genes and DNA. The V and J calls were determined by TCRdb, not by the authors. The sample includes 400,000 to 550,000 distinct CDR3 sequences, with approximately 15% observed a single time. The ten largest clonotypes hold approximately 0.98% of the sample.

These data also formed part of another study, on yellow fever vaccine responses in identical twins. The second study reports: According to the authors, the vaccine-induced T cell response in identical twins seemed to be partly convergent and partly specific to each individual. In identical twins, the study followed T cell clones that responded to the vaccine with precision.

The rearrangement combines TRBV6-5 with TRBJ2-5; the D gene identity is not certain. This TCR was sampled from a woman aged 18-35 years in good health. The sequencing sample was made of CD4+ T cells sorted from blood. The CDR3 reads CASSYSRNQETQYF. The DNA sequence is as follows: TGTGCCAGCAGTTACTCCAGAAACCAAGAGACCCAGTACTTC.